These T cell receptor beta chains were read from a single sample in a study of vaccination and CD4 T cells after COVID-19. TCRdb used MiXCR to reprocess the PCR reads, holding one entry per CDR3 protein. The table has around 12,000 distinct CDR3 sequences, 35% to 50% seen once; the top ten hold 9.4%. No antigen has been assigned to these receptors. Input material: CD4+ T cells from blood, cultured in vitro. These receptor sequences come from a human donor who had recovered from COVID-19. Both conserved end residues are trimmed from each CDR3. The D gene is left open where the match is weak. Rows give clone size only sometimes, using once, few, many, or a class for an expanded clone.

j_call,d_call,v_call,clone_size,cdr3_aa
TRBJ1-2,TRBD1,TRBV4-3,.,ASTVADRQNYGYT
TRBJ2-3,TRBD1,TRBV7-9,.,ASSSGTGGDTQY
TRBJ2-5,.,TRBV7-2,.,ASSLRTNQETQY
TRBJ2-6,.,TRBV28,.,ASSFRVGSGANVLT
TRBJ1-1,.,TRBV2,few,ASSSRITEAF
TRBJ1-2,.,TRBV6-1,few,ASSLSSGPRARNNYGYT
TRBJ2-7,TRBD2,TRBV6-4,.,ASSASGLAGPYEQY
TRBJ1-5,.,TRBV12-3/TRBV12-4,.,ASSLLNQPQH
TRBJ2-3,TRBD1,TRBV19,.,ASSIGQGDTQY
TRBJ2-3,TRBD2,TRBV18,.,ASSGGGTDTQY
TRBJ1-2,TRBD1,TRBV20-1,few,SARTGDRNILNYGYT
TRBJ1-3,.,TRBV20-1,.,SARSPEGSGNTIY
TRBJ1-2,.,TRBV5-1,.,ASSLGGPRVNYGYT
TRBJ1-6,.,TRBV12-3/TRBV12-4,.,ASSLSRISPLH
TRBJ1-5,.,TRBV6-1,few,ASSPSIQGVQPQH
TRBJ1-2,TRBD1,TRBV20-1,.,SAIDGGQTHYGYT
TRBJ2-7,.,TRBV30,.,AWTFGSYEQY
TRBJ2-7,TRBD1,TRBV7-6,.,ASSFPGTVSEQY
TRBJ2-7,TRBD1,TRBV2,.,ASRGQGRSSYEQY
TRBJ2-1,.,TRBV7-2,few,ASSLLLGEQF
TRBJ2-2,TRBD2,TRBV7-3,few,ASSLGLAYGTGELF
TRBJ2-2,TRBD2,TRBV12-3/TRBV12-4,.,ASRRSSGTTGELF
TRBJ2-7,.,TRBV15,.,ATSRDPRQTYEQY
TRBJ2-5,TRBD2,TRBV5-6,.,ASRSLAGGNFTETQY
TRBJ1-3,.,TRBV6-1,.,ASSAKNEPGGTIY
TRBJ1-5,.,TRBV28,.,ASSPDSNQPQH
TRBJ1-1,.,TRBV5-4,.,ASSLAGGHHFEAF
TRBJ1-3,.,TRBV4-3,.,ASSQDYGKWTGNTIY
TRBJ2-2,.,TRBV28,.,ASSLSFRGTGELF
TRBJ2-5,TRBD2,TRBV20-1,few,SAPRWGGETQY
TRBJ1-4,.,TRBV7-2,few,ASSAAHFQGQGEKLF
TRBJ2-3,.,TRBV7-8,.,ASSLDSQDTQY
TRBJ2-1,TRBD2,TRBV7-9,.,ASSLPRRLAGGINEQF
TRBJ2-5,TRBD1,TRBV7-2,.,ASSLDGTGGGGTQY
TRBJ1-1,.,TRBV6-2/TRBV6-3,few,ASSYPVGGMNTEAF